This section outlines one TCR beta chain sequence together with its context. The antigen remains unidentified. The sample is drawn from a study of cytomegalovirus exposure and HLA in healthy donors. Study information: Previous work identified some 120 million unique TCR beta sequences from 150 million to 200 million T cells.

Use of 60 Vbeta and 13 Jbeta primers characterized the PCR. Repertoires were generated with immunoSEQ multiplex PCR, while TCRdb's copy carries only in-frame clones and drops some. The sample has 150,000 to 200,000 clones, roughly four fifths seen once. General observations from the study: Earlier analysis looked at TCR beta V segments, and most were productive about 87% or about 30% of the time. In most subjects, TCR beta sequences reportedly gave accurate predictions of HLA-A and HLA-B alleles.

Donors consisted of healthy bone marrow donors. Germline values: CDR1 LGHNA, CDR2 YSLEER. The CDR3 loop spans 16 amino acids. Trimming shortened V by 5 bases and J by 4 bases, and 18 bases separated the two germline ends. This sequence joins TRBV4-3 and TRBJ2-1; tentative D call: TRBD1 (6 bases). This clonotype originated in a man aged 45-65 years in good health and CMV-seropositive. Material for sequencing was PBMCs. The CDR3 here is CASSTRGGGFYNEQFF. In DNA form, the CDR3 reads TGCGCCAGCAGCACCAGGGGTGGGGGATTTTACAATGAGCAGTTCTTC.